The 28 T cell receptor beta chains given below trace back to one sample, sequenced in a study of T cell changes during pregnancy in multiple sclerosis (dated 2019 in TCRdb). The protocol used for the library was the immunoSEQ multiplex PCR assay. The clones in this table, taken by TCRdb from immuneACCESS, are in-frame only. Not every clone is retained; where verified, under half of the shortfall comes from an unresolved V gene, and the cause of the rest is unknown. The sample data list 75,000 to 100,000 clones, and 80% to 95% of these were observed just once. Approximately 2% of the sample is taken by the ten largest. The material was peripheral blood, obtained after pregnancy. The receptors derive from a female donor with multiple sclerosis, enrolled in a pregnancy study.

This clone was observed a single time. The rearrangement uses TRBV20-1 and TRBJ1-5; no reliable D call. Germline CDR1 DFQATT, CDR2 SNEGSKA (reference sequence). The ends were cut back, 3 bases at V and 16 bases at J, with 16 bases in the middle. CDR3 size: 11 residues. The CDR3, as DNA: TGCAGTGCTAGTTCCGGCCGACTGATCCATTTT. This translates into CSASSGRLIHF.

This clone was recorded once. V usage is TRBV5-4 and J usage is TRBJ1-1; D is unresolved. The CDR3 runs 12 residues. V was cut by 1 base and J by 4 bases, with 5 bases left in between. Looked up from germline, CDR1 is SGHNT and CDR2 is YYREEE (reference sequence). The CDR3 bases are TGTGCCAGCAGCTTGCGGGGCACTGAAGCTTTCTTT. Translated, it gives CASSLRGTEAFF.

The chain couples TRBV12-2 to TRBJ2-7; the DNA was not compared with TRBD1, the D call given in the table. TRBV12-2 is deemed a pseudogene. The CDR3 loop spans 15 amino acids. This CDR3 is CASRLKGEDTYEQYF. CDR3 DNA sequence: TGTGCAAGTCGCTTAAAGGGGGAAGATACCTACGAGCAGTACTTC.

The chain recombines TRBV9 with TRBJ1-1, with 7 bases fitting TRBD1. Unmatched junction bases numbered 11, after V lost 3 bases and J lost 3 bases. This CDR3 has 16 residues. CDR1 and CDR2 from the germline V gene are SGDLS and YYNGEE. CDR3 in DNA: TGTGCCAGCAGCGAGAAATTGGACAGGACTTACACTGAAGCTTTCTTT. Encoded protein: CASSEKLDRTYTEAFF.

This chain joins TRBV7-2 and TRBJ1-2; 10 bases agree with TRBD1. Germline trimming cut 1 base from V and 2 bases from J; bases unmatched to any gene: 7. Germline CDR1 and CDR2: SGHTA and FQGNSA. The CDR3 consists of 17 residues. The CDR3, as DNA: TGTGCCAGCAGCTTAGGAGGAGACAGGGGGCCCAACTATGGCTACACCTTC. This codes for CASSLGGDRGPNYGYTF.

The chain carries TRBV5-4 and TRBJ1-2, with TRBD1 matching 8 bases. Germline loops: CDR1 SGHNT, CDR2 YYREEE (reference sequence). The CDR3 is 12 residues long. Trimming took 4 bases from V and 5 from J; bases not matched to a gene: 1. The CDR3 protein is CASSRDRYGYTF. The CDR3 DNA reads TGTGCCAGCAGCAGGGACAGGTATGGCTACACCTTC.

The CDR3 here is CASSSGFNSYEQYF. DNA for the CDR3: TGTGCCAGCAGTAGCGGGTTCAACTCCTACGAGCAGTACTTC. The chain couples TRBV27 to TRBJ2-7, with D possibly matching TRBD2 (6 bases). V lost 5 bases and J lost 0, with 11 bases in between. This CDR3 has 14 amino acids. Germline V gene data show CDR1 as MNHEY and CDR2 as SMNVEV (reference sequence).

The rearrangement joins TRBV27 to TRBJ1-3; 7 nucleotides match TRBD1. Germline V gene sequence: CDR1 MNHEY, CDR2 SMNVEV (reference sequence). Unmatched junction bases numbered 8, after V lost 3 bases and J lost 0 bases. The CDR3 consists of 17 residues. The CDR3 bases are TGTGCCAGCAGTTTGACAGGGTGGGCAACCTCTGGAAACACCATATATTTT. Translating gives CASSLTGWATSGNTIYF.

This clone has just a few counts. V usage is TRBV6-4 and J usage is TRBJ1-5, with 7 bases that match TRBD1. The CDR3 consists of 16 residues. The germline V gene encodes CDR1 MRHNA and CDR2 SNTAGT. V dropped 0 bases and J dropped 7; count of bases not matched to a gene: 9. Here the CDR3 reads CASSDSAAGGSQPQHF. Here the CDR3 DNA reads TGTGCCAGCAGTGACTCAGCGGCAGGGGGAAGCCAGCCCCAGCATTTT.

J is TRBJ2-7 and V is TRBV18, with a tentative D call TRBD2 (5 bases). This CDR3 region has 12 residues. V lost 6 bases and J lost 2, with 8 bases in between. Germline CDR1 KGHSH, CDR2 LQKENI. CDR3 loop: CASSSGTYEQYF. CDR3 DNA: TGTGCCAGCTCTTCCGGGACCTACGAGCAGTACTTC.

The genes are TRBV5-8 and TRBJ2-7; 11 bases map to TRBD1. Germline V gives CDR1 SGHTS, CDR2 YDEGEE. This CDR3 is built from 13 residues. Trimming removed 4 bases from V and 4 bases from J; junction bases left unmatched: 1. CDR3: CASSRDRGYEQYF. The DNA of the CDR3 is TGTGCCAGCAGCAGGGACAGGGGGTACGAGCAGTACTTC.

This chain uses TRBV6-5 with TRBJ1-1; maybe TRBD1 (5 bases). Trimming cost V 0 bases and J 0 bases, with 8 bases left between them. The CDR3 is 15 residues long. CDR1 and CDR2 from the germline V gene are MNHEY and SVGAGI. For the CDR3, the DNA is TGTGCCAGCAGTTACTCGGCAGGGCTGAACACTGAAGCTTTCTTT. Its translation is CASSYSAGLNTEAFF.

This chain joins TRBV27 and TRBJ1-2; D remains unclear. Per germline, CDR1 MNHEY and CDR2 SMNVEV (reference sequence). The CDR3 runs 12 residues. V was cut by 8 bases and J by 4 bases, with 11 bases left in between. The CDR3 spells CASGSGAYGYTF. The CDR3 coding sequence is TGTGCCAGCGGAAGCGGTGCCTATGGCTACACCTTC.

This rearrangement joins TRBV10-3 to TRBJ2-1, with unresolved D. The V and J ends lost 4 bases and 7 bases respectively, with 14 bases between them. The germline gives CDR1 ENHRY, CDR2 SYGVKD. There are 14 residues in the CDR3. The CDR3 coding sequence is TGTGCCATCAGTGTAGTGGGCCAGGATAATGAGCAGTTCTTC. Amino acid sequence: CAISVVGQDNEQFF.

V and J are TRBV6-5 and TRBJ2-5; 12 nucleotides match TRBD1. From germline, CDR1 is MNHEY and CDR2 SVGAGI. The V gene end was trimmed by 1 base and the J gene end by 5 bases; junction bases not matched to a gene: 5. The length of the CDR3 is 16 residues. The CDR3 coding sequence is TGTGCCAGCAGTTACTGGGGACAGGGGGCATGGGAGACCCAGTACTTC. It specifies CASSYWGQGAWETQYF.

This chain links TRBV19 with TRBJ2-3; D might be TRBD2 (5 bases). The V end was cut by 5 bases, the J end by 4 bases, with 10 bases between. CDR1 and CDR2 (germline): LNHDA, SQIVND (reference sequence). This CDR3 contains 13 residues. The CDR3 DNA sequence: TGTGCCAGTAGTGTCGGACTTTCAGATACGCAGTATTTT. Translation gives CASSVGLSDTQYF. Based on the CDR3 plus reference TRBV19 and TRBJ2-3, the full variable domain is DGGITQSPKYLFRKEGQNVTLSCEQNLNHDAMYWYRQDPGQGLRLIYYSQIVNDFQKGDIAEGYSVSREKKESFPLTVTSAQKNPTAFYLCASSVGLSDTQYFGPGTRLTVL.

V is TRBV5-1 and J is TRBJ2-3, with TRBD2 matching 9 bases. The CDR3 has 17 amino acids. In germline, CDR1 is SGHRS, CDR2 YFSETQ. With V trimmed by 4 bases and J by 0 bases, 9 bases remained unmatched. CDR3 nucleotides: TGCGCCAGCAGCCCGGGGGTAGCGGGGGCTAGCACAGATACGCAGTATTTT. Protein product: CASSPGVAGASTDTQYF.

V gene TRBV19 combines with J gene TRBJ1-4; D is uncertain. The CDR3 extends over 14 amino acids. V was pared by 1 base and J by 8 bases, with 11 bases between. Germline V CDR1 and CDR2: LNHDA, SQIVND (reference sequence). The CDR3 loop reads CASSIGKRAEKLFF. CDR3 nucleotide sequence: TGTGCCAGTAGTATAGGGAAGAGGGCCGAAAAACTGTTTTTT.

V usage is TRBV6-1 and J usage is TRBJ2-7, with D possibly TRBD1 on 6 matching bases. Per germline, CDR1 MNHNS and CDR2 SASEGT. The V gene lost 10 bases and the J gene lost 6 bases, with 22 bases spanning the gap. The CDR3 totals 14 residues. The CDR3 is CATSDRWTVGEQYF. Here the CDR3 DNA reads TGTGCCACCTCGGACCGATGGACAGTGGGCGAGCAGTACTTC.

The chain employs TRBV18 and TRBJ1-1; D might be TRBD1 (6 bases). V gave up 0 bases and J gave up 4 bases, with 18 bases separating them. The CDR3 has 17 amino acids. The germline gives CDR1 KGHSH, CDR2 LQKENI. This chain's CDR3 is CASSPPVQGNSGTEAFF. DNA of the CDR3: TGTGCCAGCTCACCACCGGTACAGGGAAATTCGGGCACTGAAGCTTTCTTT.

V gene TRBV9 combines with J gene TRBJ2-7; D perhaps matches TRBD2 (6 bases). CDR3 length: 16 amino acids. V gave up 3 bases and J gave up 3 bases, with 19 bases separating them. Germline values: CDR1 SGDLS, CDR2 YYNGEE. The CDR3 here is CASSAWQRAAGYEQYF. CDR3 coding DNA: TGTGCCAGCAGCGCCTGGCAGCGGGCGGCTGGCTACGAGCAGTACTTC.

The chain carries TRBV11-3 and TRBJ1-1, with D tentatively TRBD1 (6 bases). Trimming shortened V by 1 base and J by 11 bases, and 14 bases separated the two germline ends. The CDR3 covers 13 residues. The germline V gene encodes CDR1 SGHNT and CDR2 YENEEA. The CDR3 region is CASSLGGQAAAFF. CDR3 bases: TGTGCCAGCAGCTTAGGGGGGCAGGCGGCTGCTTTCTTT.

V and J are TRBV5-6 and TRBJ1-4; a possible D gene is TRBD1 (5 bases). This CDR3 is 14 amino acids long. Germline lookup yields CDR1 SGHDT and CDR2 YYEEEE. V gave up 0 bases and J gave up 7 bases, with 10 bases separating them. The chain's CDR3 is CASSLAGKREKLFF. CDR3 nucleotides: TGTGCCAGCAGCTTGGCAGGGAAACGTGAAAAACTGTTTTTT.

This chain uses TRBV25-1 with TRBJ1-2, with a possible D match to TRBD1 (6 bases). The CDR3 is made up of 14 amino acids. Germline-derived CDR1 and CDR2 are MGHDK and SYGVNS. The V end was cut by 2 bases, the J end by 4 bases, with 11 bases between. The CDR3, as DNA: TGTGCCAGCAGTGAACAAGGGGGAACCTATGGCTACACCTTC. It specifies CASSEQGGTYGYTF.

This clone was picked up one time. This rearrangement joins TRBV5-1 to TRBJ2-6, with TRBD2 identical over 9 bases. J lost 0 bases, V lost 4 bases, and 14 bases had no gene match. Germline V lookup: CDR1 SGHRS, CDR2 YFSETQ. This CDR3 has 20 amino acids. The chain's CDR3 is CASSPSHSGRPNSGANVLTF. CDR3 in DNA: TGCGCCAGCAGCCCCTCCCATAGCGGGAGACCCAACTCTGGGGCCAACGTCCTGACTTTC.

This clone came up once. CDR3 sequence reads: CALNPGTRSFNEQFF. CDR3 DNA: TGTGCCTTGAACCCCGGGACTAGATCATTCAATGAGCAGTTCTTC. The chain links TRBV2 to TRBJ2-1; TRBD2 matches at 8 bases. CDR1 SNHLY and CDR2 FYNNEI come from the germline V gene. The ends lost 11 bases at V and 6 bases at J; junction bases unmatched: 15. This CDR3 comprises 15 residues.

The chain links TRBV19 to TRBJ2-1, with 12 bases lining up with TRBD2. The CDR3 has 18 residues. The germline CDR1 and CDR2 sequences are LNHDA and SQIVND (reference sequence). J lost 5 bases, V lost 1 base, and 9 bases had no gene match. CDR3 residues: CASSIVASGGAKDNEQFF. The CDR3 nucleotides read TGTGCCAGTAGTATAGTAGCTAGCGGGGGGGCAAAGGACAATGAGCAGTTCTTC.

In DNA, the CDR3 is TGCGCCAGCAGCCAAGAGGGCCTCGCCTATGGCTACACCTTC. It yields the protein CASSQEGLAYGYTF. This chain uses TRBV4-1 with TRBJ1-2; D gene ambiguous. The CDR3 length is 14 residues. CDR1 and CDR2 (germline): MGHRA, YSYEKL. Deletions cut 0 bases from V and 4 bases from J, with 9 bases between.